The source of this T cell receptor (beta chain) is a study of T cell repertoires in cytomegalovirus infection. Across the study: It was the public TCR beta signatures that indicated both CMV infection and matching HLA type.

The CDR3 has 15 amino acids. Germline CDR1 and CDR2: SNHLY and FYNNEI. The ends were cut back, 2 bases at V and 5 bases at J, with 13 bases in the middle. This clonotype has more than one count but fewer than ten. TCRdb independently ran MiXCR on the reads; one entry per CDR3 protein. The sample lists 400,000 to 550,000 distinct CDR3 sequences, 11% seen once, with roughly 10% in the top ten. Specimen: PBMCs. This chain joins TRBV2 and TRBJ1-5; D uncertain. This sequence was found in a human donor in good health (CMV status not recorded). Some clones in this sample may be carry-over from other donors' samples. For the CDR3, the DNA is TGTGCCAGCAGTGAAATACGGAATCGGGATCAGCCCCAGCATTTT. This gives the protein CASSEIRNRDQPQHF. Variable domain in full (rest from reference TRBV2 and TRBJ1-5): EPEVTQTPSHQVTQMGQEVILRCVPISNHLYFYWYRQILGQKVEFLVSFYNNEISEKSEIFDDQFSVERPDGSNFTLKIRSTKLEDSAMYFCASSEIRNRDQPQHFGDGTRLSIL.